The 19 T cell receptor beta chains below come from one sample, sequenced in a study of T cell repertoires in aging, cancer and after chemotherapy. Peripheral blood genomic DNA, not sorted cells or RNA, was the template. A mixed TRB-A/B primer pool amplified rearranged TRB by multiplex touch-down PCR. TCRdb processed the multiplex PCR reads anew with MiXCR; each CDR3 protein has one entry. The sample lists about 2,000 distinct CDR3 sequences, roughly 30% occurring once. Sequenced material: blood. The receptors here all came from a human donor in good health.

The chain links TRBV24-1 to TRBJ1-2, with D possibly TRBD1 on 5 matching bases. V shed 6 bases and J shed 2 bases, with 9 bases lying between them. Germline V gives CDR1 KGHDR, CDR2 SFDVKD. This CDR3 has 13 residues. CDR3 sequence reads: CATSRGTNYGYTF. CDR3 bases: TGTGCCACCAGTCGGGGCACCAACTATGGCTACACCTTC.

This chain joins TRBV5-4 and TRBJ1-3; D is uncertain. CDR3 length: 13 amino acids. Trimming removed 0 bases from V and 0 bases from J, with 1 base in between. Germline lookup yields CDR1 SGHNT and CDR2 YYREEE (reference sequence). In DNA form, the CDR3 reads TGTGCCAGCAGCTTGGTCTCTGGAAACACCATATATTTT. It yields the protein CASSLVSGNTIYF.

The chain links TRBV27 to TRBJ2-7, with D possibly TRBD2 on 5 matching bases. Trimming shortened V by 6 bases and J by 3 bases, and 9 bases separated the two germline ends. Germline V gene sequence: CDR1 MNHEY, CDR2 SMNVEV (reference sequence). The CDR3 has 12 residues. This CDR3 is CASSGMGYEQYF. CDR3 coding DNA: TGTGCCAGCAGCGGGATGGGCTACGAGCAGTACTTC.

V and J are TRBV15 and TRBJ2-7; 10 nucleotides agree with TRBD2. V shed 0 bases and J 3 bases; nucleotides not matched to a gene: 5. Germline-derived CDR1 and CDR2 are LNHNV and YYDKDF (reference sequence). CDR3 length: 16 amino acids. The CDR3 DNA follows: TGTGCCACCAGCAGAGATACGACTAGCGGGCGCTACGAGCAGTACTTC. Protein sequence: CATSRDTTSGRYEQYF. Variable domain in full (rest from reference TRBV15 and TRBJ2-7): DAMVIQNPRYQVTQFGKPVTLSCSQTLNHNVMYWYQQKSSQAPKLLFHYYDKDFNNEADTPDNFQSRRPNTSFCFLDIRSPGLGDTAMYLCATSRDTTSGRYEQYFGPGTRLTVT.

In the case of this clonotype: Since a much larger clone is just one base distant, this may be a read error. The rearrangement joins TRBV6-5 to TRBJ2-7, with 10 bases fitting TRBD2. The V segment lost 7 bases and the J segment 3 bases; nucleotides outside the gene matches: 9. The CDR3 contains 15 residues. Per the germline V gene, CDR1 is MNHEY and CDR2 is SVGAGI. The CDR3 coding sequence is TGTGCCAGCACCCCGAGTAGCGGGAGGATCTACGAGCAGTACTTC. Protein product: CASTPSSGRIYEQYF.

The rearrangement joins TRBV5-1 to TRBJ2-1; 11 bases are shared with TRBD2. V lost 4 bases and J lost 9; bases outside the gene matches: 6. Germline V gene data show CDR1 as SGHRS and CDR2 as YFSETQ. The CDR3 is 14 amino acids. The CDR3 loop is CASSTLAGEGEQFF. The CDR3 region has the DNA TGCGCCAGCAGCACACTAGCGGGAGAAGGTGAGCAGTTCTTC.

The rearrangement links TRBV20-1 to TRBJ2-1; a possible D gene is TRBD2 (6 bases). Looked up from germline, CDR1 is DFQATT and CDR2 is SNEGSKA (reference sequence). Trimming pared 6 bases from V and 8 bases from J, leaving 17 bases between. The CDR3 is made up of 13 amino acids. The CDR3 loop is CSAPTRVGYEQFF. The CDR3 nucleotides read TGCAGTGCACCGACTAGGGTAGGATATGAGCAGTTCTTC.

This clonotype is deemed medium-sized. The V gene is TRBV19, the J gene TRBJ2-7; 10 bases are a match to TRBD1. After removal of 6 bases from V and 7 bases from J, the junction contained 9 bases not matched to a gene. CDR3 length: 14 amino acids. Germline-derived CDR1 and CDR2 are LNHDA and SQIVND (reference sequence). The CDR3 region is CASSLLTGGREQYF. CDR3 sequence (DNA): TGTGCCAGTAGCCTTTTGACAGGGGGCCGGGAGCAGTACTTC. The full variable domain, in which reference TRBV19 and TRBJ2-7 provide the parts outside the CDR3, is DGGITQSPKYLFRKEGQNVTLSCEQNLNHDAMYWYRQDPGQGLRLIYYSQIVNDFQKGDIAEGYSVSREKKESFPLTVTSAQKNPTAFYLCASSLLTGGREQYFGPGTRLTVT.

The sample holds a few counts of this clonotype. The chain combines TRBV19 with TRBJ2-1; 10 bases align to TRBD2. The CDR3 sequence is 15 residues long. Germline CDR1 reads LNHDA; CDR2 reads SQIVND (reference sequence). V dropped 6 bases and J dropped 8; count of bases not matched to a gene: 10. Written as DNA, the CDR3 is TGTGCCAGTAGGCCCCTAGCGGGAGTTAGGGATGAGCAGTTCTTC. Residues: CASRPLAGVRDEQFF. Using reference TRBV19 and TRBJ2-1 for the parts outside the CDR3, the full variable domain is DGGITQSPKYLFRKEGQNVTLSCEQNLNHDAMYWYRQDPGQGLRLIYYSQIVNDFQKGDIAEGYSVSREKKESFPLTVTSAQKNPTAFYLCASRPLAGVRDEQFFGPGTRLTVL.

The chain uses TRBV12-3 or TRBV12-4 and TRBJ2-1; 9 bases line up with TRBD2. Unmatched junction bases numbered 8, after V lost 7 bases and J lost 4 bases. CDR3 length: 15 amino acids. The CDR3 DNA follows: TGTGCCAGCATCCTTGGGCGGGAGGGTTACAATGAGCAGTTCTTC. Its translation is CASILGREGYNEQFF.

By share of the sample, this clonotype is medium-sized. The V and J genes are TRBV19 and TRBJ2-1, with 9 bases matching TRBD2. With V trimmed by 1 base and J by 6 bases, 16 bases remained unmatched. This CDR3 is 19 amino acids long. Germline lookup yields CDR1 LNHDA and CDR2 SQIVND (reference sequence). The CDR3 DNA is TGTGCCAGTAGTATAGTCAGCCGCGGCGGGACTAGCCCTCGCAATGAGCAGTTCTTC. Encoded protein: CASSIVSRGGTSPRNEQFF.

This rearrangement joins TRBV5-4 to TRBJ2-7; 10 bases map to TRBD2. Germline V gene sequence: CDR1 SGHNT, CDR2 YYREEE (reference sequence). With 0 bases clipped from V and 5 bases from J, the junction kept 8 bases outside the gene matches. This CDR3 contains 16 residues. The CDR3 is CASSLATSGTTNEQYF. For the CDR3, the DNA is TGTGCCAGCAGCTTGGCAACTAGCGGGACTACCAACGAGCAGTACTTC.

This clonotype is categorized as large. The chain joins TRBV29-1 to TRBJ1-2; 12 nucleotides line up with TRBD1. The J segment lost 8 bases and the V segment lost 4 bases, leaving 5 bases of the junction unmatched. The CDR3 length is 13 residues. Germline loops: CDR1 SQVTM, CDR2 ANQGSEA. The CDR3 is CSVGDRGQRGYTF. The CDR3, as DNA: TGCAGCGTTGGGGACAGGGGGCAGCGGGGCTACACCTTC.

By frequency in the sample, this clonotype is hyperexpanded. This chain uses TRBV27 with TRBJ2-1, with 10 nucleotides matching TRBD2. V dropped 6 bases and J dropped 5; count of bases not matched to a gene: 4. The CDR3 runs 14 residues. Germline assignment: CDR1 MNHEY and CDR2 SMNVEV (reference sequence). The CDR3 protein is CASRRLAGNNEQFF. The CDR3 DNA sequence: TGTGCCAGCAGGCGACTAGCGGGCAACAATGAGCAGTTCTTC.

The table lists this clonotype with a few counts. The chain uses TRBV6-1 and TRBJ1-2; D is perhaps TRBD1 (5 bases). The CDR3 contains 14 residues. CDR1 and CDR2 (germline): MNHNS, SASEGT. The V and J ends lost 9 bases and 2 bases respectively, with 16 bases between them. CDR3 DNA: TGTGCCAGTGAAGTAGGGGTGGAGAACTATGGCTACACCTTC. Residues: CASEVGVENYGYTF.

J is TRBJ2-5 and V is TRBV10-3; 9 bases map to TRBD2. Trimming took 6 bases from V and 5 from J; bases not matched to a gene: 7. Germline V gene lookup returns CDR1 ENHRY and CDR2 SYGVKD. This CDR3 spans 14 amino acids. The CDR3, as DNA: TGTGCCATCAGGAATAGCGGGAGTAGTGAGACCCAGTACTTC. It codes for CAIRNSGSSETQYF.

CDR3 amino acids: CASRLQAGADEQFF. The CDR3 region has the DNA TGTGCCAGCAGGCTACAGGCGGGAGCTGATGAGCAGTTCTTC. The genes are TRBV6-2 or TRBV6-3 and TRBJ2-1, with TRBD2 matching 7 bases. Germline CDR1 is MNHEY and CDR2 is SVGEGT. There are 14 residues in the CDR3. V dropped 6 bases and J dropped 8; count of bases not matched to a gene: 10.

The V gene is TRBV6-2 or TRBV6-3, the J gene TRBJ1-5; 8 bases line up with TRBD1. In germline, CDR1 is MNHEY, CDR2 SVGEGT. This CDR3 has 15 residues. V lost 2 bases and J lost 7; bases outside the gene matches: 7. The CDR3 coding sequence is TGTGCCAGCAGTTACAGCGACAGGGGAAGCCAGCCCCAGCATTTT. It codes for CASSYSDRGSQPQHF.

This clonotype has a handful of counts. CDR3 nucleotides: TGTGCCAGCACCCTGCAGGGGACCCGGGTCAATGAAAAACTGTTTTTT. This gives the protein CASTLQGTRVNEKLFF. This sequence joins TRBV6-1 and TRBJ1-4; D might be TRBD1 (6 bases). V was clipped by 7 bases and J by 5 bases, with 20 bases between them. The CDR3 contains 16 residues. Germline V CDR1 and CDR2: MNHNS, SASEGT.